A selection of T cell receptor beta chains follows, all from one sample in a study of blood T cell repertoires in COVID-19. The method was immunoSEQ multiplex PCR; TCRdb's version includes in-frame clones alone and lacks a portion of them. The sample holds about 55,000 clones, about 91% seen once. Sequencing input: peripheral blood. These receptors all stem from a middle-aged man with COVID-19, enrolled during active disease. The CDR3 runs from the conserved cysteine through the conserved F or W. D genes are given only for firm matches. Size values are once, few and many counts, or a class for expanded clones, and some rows have none.

CASSYMETNEKLFF | NA | NA | TRBV6-6
CASSPGDILLGTQYF | NA | NA | TRBV7-6
CASSSDMTALNTEAFF | NA | NA | TRBV5-6
CASSLGQGVYNEQFF | NA | TRBD1 | TRBV9
CAWTLGTSRGYTF | NA | NA | TRBV30
CSADRGPNTEAFF | few | TRBD1 | TRBV29-1
CASSQVGGNEQFF | NA | NA | TRBV4-2
CASRELYNEQFF | NA | NA | TRBV2
CASSSETGYNEQFF | few | TRBD1 | TRBV28
CASSSRFFGYTF | NA | NA | TRBV5-6
CASSQDLERGQETQYF | NA | TRBD2 | TRBV3-1/TRBV3-2
CASSLQGASEAFF | NA | TRBD1 | TRBV12-3/TRBV12-4
CASSLANLEGLFF | NA | NA | TRBV7-9
CASSWTGSGNEQFF | NA | TRBD1 | TRBV5-1
CSVDRGNNEQFF | NA | NA | TRBV29-1
CASSGTGTGRYNEQFF | NA | TRBD1 | TRBV25-1
CASSETRTQYF | NA | NA | TRBV2
CASRGASGNTIYF | NA | NA | TRBV6-5
CASSPYREGRNQPQHF | NA | NA | TRBV27
CASSRGQPNYGYTF | NA | NA | TRBV5-1
CASSPMGTGNEKLFF | NA | TRBD1 | TRBV18
CASSETGYNEQFF | NA | NA | TRBV2
CASSQGANSYEQYF | NA | TRBD1 | TRBV19
CASSPPGQETQYF | NA | NA | TRBV7-9
CASSEGSGGEDTEAFF | NA | TRBD1 | TRBV2
CASSSPREGDTQYF | NA | TRBD2 | TRBV11-3
CASSFMGDIAKNIQYF | NA | NA | TRBV6-5
CASSQDSSGGYEQYF | NA | TRBD2 | TRBV4-2